Presented here are 2 T cell receptor beta chains from one specimen sequenced in a study of technical replicates of blood from a handful of donors. The assay was immunoSEQ multiplex PCR, and TCRdb's table has in-frame clones only and misses some. Here the sample spans roughly 79,000 clones, roughly 89% being singletons. Source material: T cells isolated from PBMCs. These receptors originate from a human donor in good health. Some clones in this sample may be carry-over from other donors' samples.

The chain combines TRBV6-6 with TRBJ1-5; 8 bases are a match to TRBD1. Trimming took 7 bases from V and 4 from J; bases not matched to a gene: 9. The CDR3 covers 15 residues. Germline-derived CDR1 and CDR2 are MNHNY and SVGAGI (reference sequence). The DNA for the CDR3 is TGTGCCAGCACCGCCCAAACAGGGGGTAATCAGCCCCAGCATTTT. Translation: CASTAQTGGNQPQHF.

The chain carries TRBV7-9 and TRBJ2-3; 7 bases are shared with TRBD1. V lost 1 base to trimming and J lost 1 base; unmatched junction nucleotides: 5. The CDR3 length is 16 residues. Germline-derived CDR1 and CDR2 are SEHNR and FQNEAQ (reference sequence). In DNA, the CDR3 is TGTGCCAGCAGCTTAGAGAGGGGGCGCGGCACAGATACGCAGTATTTT. It encodes CASSLERGRGTDTQYF.